Below are 22 T cell receptor beta chains sequenced from a single sample in a study of blood T cell repertoires in COVID-19 (TCRdb year 2020). The receptor library was made with the immunoSEQ multiplex PCR assay. What TCRdb holds here is the immuneACCESS table cut down to in-frame rearrangements. Part of the clones is not present; checked against another copy, under half of the missing clones reflect an unresolved V gene, and the others are unexplained. In all, the sample holds 83,000 or so clones, and approximately 80% of those were seen once. The ten largest clones capture 8.5% to 10% of the sample. Sequenced: peripheral blood. The receptors stem from a woman aged 80 or older with acute or convalescent COVID-19.

This chain uses TRBV6-1 with TRBJ2-3, with a tentative D call TRBD1 (6 bases). V dropped 1 base and J dropped 2 bases, with 10 bases sitting between them. Germline CDR1 MNHNS, CDR2 SASEGT. This CDR3 comprises 15 residues. Written as DNA, the CDR3 is TGTGCCAGCAGTGAAGAACAGGGTTTCACAGATACGCAGTATTTT. Its protein product is CASSEEQGFTDTQYF.

The rearrangement uses TRBV6-7 and TRBJ1-5; D is perhaps TRBD1 (6 bases). TRBV6-7 belongs to the ORF category, with a function that is uncertain. V lost 0 bases, J lost 4 bases, and 16 bases lay in between. This CDR3 region has 17 residues. The CDR3: CASSYSTPGQRNQPQHF. The DNA of the CDR3 is TGTGCCAGCAGTTACTCGACTCCAGGACAGAGAAATCAGCCCCAGCATTTT.

The V and J genes are TRBV24-1 and TRBJ1-2, with a possible D match to TRBD1 (6 bases). In germline, CDR1 is KGHDR, CDR2 SFDVKD. The CDR3 has 15 amino acids. V shed 7 bases and J shed 10 bases, with 24 bases lying between them. CDR3 bases: TGTGCCACCAGGGGTAGGGGGGCCGGGAGGTCCGACTACACCTTC. The encoded protein is CATRGRGAGRSDYTF.

The chain is built from TRBV5-1 and TRBJ2-1, with 14 bases identical to TRBD2. The CDR3 covers 16 residues. Germline CDR1 reads SGHRS; CDR2 reads YFSETQ. V lost 5 bases, J lost 1 base, and 2 bases stayed unmatched. The CDR3, as DNA: TGCGCCAGCAGGCGGACTAGCGGGGGGTCCTACAATGAGCAGTTCTTC. As protein: CASRRTSGGSYNEQFF.

The V call is TRBV9, the J call TRBJ2-3; D remains unclear. Trimming took off 0 bases at V and 0 bases at J, with 8 bases between the two ends. The germline CDR1 and CDR2 sequences are SGDLS and YYNGEE. This CDR3 is built from 15 residues. CDR3 sequence (DNA): TGTGCCAGCAGCGTAGATGAGACTAGCACAGATACGCAGTATTTT. Protein: CASSVDETSTDTQYF.

The sample holds many counts of this clone. The genes are TRBV5-6 and TRBJ1-3; TRBD1 is a possible D gene (5 bases). The V end was cut by 4 bases, the J end by 0 bases, with 20 bases between. The CDR3 loop spans 18 amino acids. CDR1 and CDR2 from the germline V gene are SGHDT and YYEEEE. The CDR3 region has the DNA TGTGCCAGCAGCCCTCTGACAGACAGCACCCTCTCTGGAAACACCATATATTTT. Amino acid sequence: CASSPLTDSTLSGNTIYF.

The chain combines TRBV7-8 with TRBJ2-5; the D gene is possibly TRBD2 (5 bases). Trimming shortened V by 0 bases and J by 4 bases, and 15 bases separated the two germline ends. The CDR3 is 16 amino acids. Germline V gene sequence: CDR1 SGHVS, CDR2 FQNEAQ. CDR3 sequence (DNA): TGTGCCAGCAGCTTAGCTGGAACTAGTTATGCAGAGACCCAGTACTTC. Translated, it gives CASSLAGTSYAETQYF.

The V call is TRBV18, the J call TRBJ1-6; D may be TRBD1 (5 bases). Germline V CDR1 and CDR2: KGHSH, LQKENI. CDR3 length equals 13 residues. Trimming cost V 3 bases and J 8 bases, with 8 bases left between them. The DNA for the CDR3 is TGTGCCAGCTCACCGCGCAGGGATTCACCCCTCCACTTT. It is translated as CASSPRRDSPLHF.

The chain is built from TRBV5-1 and TRBJ2-7, with 7 bases matching TRBD2. V lost 5 bases, J lost 2 bases, and 10 bases stayed unmatched. CDR3 size: 15 residues. CDR1 and CDR2 (germline): SGHRS, YFSETQ. CDR3 amino acids: CASSSLAVTTYEQYF. CDR3 in DNA: TGCGCCAGCAGTTCTCTAGCGGTTACGACCTACGAGCAGTACTTC.

This sequence joins TRBV6-2 or TRBV6-3 and TRBJ1-1, with D possibly matching TRBD1 (6 bases). The ends were cut back, 2 bases at V and 1 base at J, with 14 bases in the middle. The V gene's germline CDR1 is MNHEY and CDR2 SVGEGT. The CDR3 sequence is 16 residues long. The CDR3 DNA reads as TGTGCCAGCAGTTACCCCCGGACAGTAACGAACACTGAAGCTTTCTTT. Amino acids: CASSYPRTVTNTEAFF.

The chain recombines TRBV5-1 with TRBJ2-7; TRBD2 matches at 12 bases. The J segment lost 6 bases and the V segment lost 4 bases, leaving 8 bases of the junction unmatched. The length of the CDR3 is 15 residues. CDR1 and CDR2 (germline): SGHRS, YFSETQ. In DNA form, the CDR3 reads TGCGCCAGCAGCCGACTAGCGGGAGTTGAGATCGAGCAGTACTTC. Protein: CASSRLAGVEIEQYF. The full variable domain, rest sourced from reference TRBV5-1 and TRBJ2-7, is KAGVTQTPRYLIKTRGQQVTLSCSPISGHRSVSWYQQTPGQGLQFLFEYFSETQRNKGNFPGRFSGRQFSNSRSEMNVSTLELGDSALYLCASSRLAGVEIEQYFGPGTRLTVT.

This clone was found a few times. V gene TRBV15 combines with J gene TRBJ2-5; 8 nucleotides align to TRBD2. Germline trimming cut 0 bases from V and 1 base from J; bases unmatched to any gene: 4. Germline CDR1 is LNHNV and CDR2 is YYDKDF (reference sequence). There are 16 residues in the CDR3. The CDR3 region has the DNA TGTGCCACCAGCAGAGACCCAGCGGGGGTCCAAGAGACCCAGTACTTC. This gives the protein CATSRDPAGVQETQYF.

Concerning this clone itself: A clone one base away is much larger, so this may be a read error. The sample has other DNA sequences that encode this CDR3 too. V and J are TRBV28 and TRBJ2-7; no firm D call. Germline-derived CDR1 and CDR2 are MDHEN and SYDVKM. The CDR3 is 12 amino acids. Trimming took 6 bases from V and 0 from J, leaving 6 bases between them. CDR3 sequence (DNA): TGTGCCAGCAGCCTTAGCTCCTACGAGCAGTACTTC. It is translated as CASSLSSYEQYF.

The chain joins TRBV14 to TRBJ1-2, with 10 bases lining up with TRBD1. The CDR3 is made up of 15 amino acids. CDR1 and CDR2 (germline): SGHDN, FVKESK. V lost 1 base and J lost 4; bases outside the gene matches: 3. CDR3 sequence: CASSQATGGGYGYTF. The CDR3 DNA reads TGTGCCAGCAGCCAAGCGACAGGGGGCGGCTATGGCTACACCTTC.

This clone was counted a single time. The chain recombines TRBV6-5 with TRBJ2-7; 9 bases map to TRBD2. The germline V gene has CDR1 MNHEY and CDR2 SVGAGI. Unmatched junction bases numbered 5, after V lost 0 bases and J lost 2 bases. The CDR3 has 16 amino acids. This CDR3 is CASSYSVTSGAYEQYF. CDR3 DNA: TGTGCCAGCAGTTACTCGGTGACTAGCGGAGCCTACGAGCAGTACTTC.

The rearrangement uses TRBV19 and TRBJ1-1; D is undetermined. The germline V and J ends were trimmed by 5 bases and 1 base, with 8 bases remaining between them. This CDR3 region has 13 residues. Germline V gene sequence: CDR1 LNHDA, CDR2 SQIVND (reference sequence). The CDR3 DNA is TGTGCCAGTAGTGCAGGCTCGAACACTGAAGCTTTCTTT. Translation: CASSAGSNTEAFF.

The chain recombines TRBV15 with TRBJ1-4; 10 bases map to TRBD1. The CDR3 sequence is 17 residues long. Per germline, CDR1 LNHNV and CDR2 YYDKDF (reference sequence). The junction had 2 bases not matched to a gene; V was cut back by 1 base and J by 0 bases. CDR3 DNA: TGTGCCACCAGCAGAGGGGACAGGGGACCAACTAATGAAAAACTGTTTTTT. Amino acid sequence: CATSRGDRGPTNEKLFF.

This clone was detected a few times. V usage is TRBV7-8 and J usage is TRBJ2-1; TRBD2 aligns across 12 bases. With 5 bases clipped from V and 4 bases from J, the junction kept 6 bases outside the gene matches. The CDR3 has 16 amino acids. Germline V CDR1 and CDR2: SGHVS, FQNEAQ. The chain's CDR3 is CASSTPGLAGYNEQFF. CDR3 in DNA: TGTGCCAGCAGCACCCCAGGACTAGCGGGATACAATGAGCAGTTCTTC.

In its sample, this clone was seen a few times. This sequence joins TRBV6-4 and TRBJ1-2, with TRBD1 as a possible D gene (6 bases). V was cut by 1 base and J by 7 bases, with 10 bases left in between. The CDR3 is made up of 13 amino acids. Germline assignment: CDR1 MRHNA and CDR2 SNTAGT. The CDR3, as DNA: TGTGCCAGCAGTGACTATGCGGGGGCTGGCTACACCTTC. This translates into CASSDYAGAGYTF.

There are a few counts of this clone. The chain couples TRBV9 to TRBJ1-3, with D possibly matching TRBD1 (5 bases). V lost 3 bases and J 8 bases, leaving 15 bases between the germline ends. CDR3 length: 14 residues. Per the germline V gene, CDR1 is SGDLS and CDR2 is YYNGEE. CDR3 region: CASSARADLDTIYF. CDR3 sequence (DNA): TGTGCCAGCAGCGCCAGGGCAGATTTAGACACCATATATTTT. The full variable domain, with the rest looked up from reference TRBV9 and TRBJ1-3, is DSGVTQTPKHLITATGQRVTLRCSPRSGDLSVYWYQQSLDQGLQFLIQYYNGEERAKGNILERFSAQQFPDLHSELNLSSLELGDSALYFCASSARADLDTIYFGEGSWLTVV.

This clone was detected a few times. The chain carries TRBV6-2 or TRBV6-3 and TRBJ2-4; unclear D gene. The CDR3 length is 15 residues. Germline CDR1 reads MNHEY; CDR2 reads SVGEGT. Trimming stripped 4 bases from V and 0 bases from J, with 10 bases between. CDR3 nucleotides: TGTGCCAGCAGTTCACGTACTCTAGCCAAAAACATTCAGTACTTC. As protein: CASSSRTLAKNIQYF.

This chain links TRBV27 with TRBJ1-2; D possibly corresponds to TRBD1 (5 bases). The CDR3 has 13 residues. V was clipped by 5 bases and J by 3 bases, with 10 bases between them. Germline assignment: CDR1 MNHEY and CDR2 SMNVEV (reference sequence). In nucleotides, the CDR3 is TGTGCCAGCAGTATAACAGGACACTATGGCTACACCTTC. Amino acid sequence: CASSITGHYGYTF.